These T cell receptor beta chains were read from a single sample in a study of regulatory and conventional T cells in RAG deficiency. The protocol was immunoSEQ multiplex PCR, while the TCRdb copy is restricted to in-frame clones and leaves out a portion. The sample lists about 420 clones, around 49% occurring once. The specimen was CD4+ Tregs sorted from blood. Receptors originate from a human donor with RAG deficiency presenting as severe combined immunodeficiency. Both conserved end residues are part of each CDR3. The D gene is left open where the match is weak. The size of a clone is reported for some rows only, either as once, few or many, or as a class for expanded clones.

J: TRBJ2-5
size: NA
D: NA
V: TRBV7-8
DNA: TGTGCCAGCAGCTTAGAGTACCAAGAGACCCAGTACTTC
CDR3: CASSLEYQETQYF

J: TRBJ2-7
size: large
D: NA
V: TRBV29-1
DNA: TGCAGCGTTCATGGGGGATCCTTCTACGAGCAGTACTTC
CDR3: CSVHGGSFYEQYF

J: TRBJ2-1
size: NA
D: NA
V: TRBV10-1
DNA: TGCGCCAGCAGAGAACAGGGGAGGTCTGAGCAGTTCTTC
CDR3: CASREQGRSEQFF

J: TRBJ2-5
size: NA
D: NA
V: TRBV5-4
DNA: TGTGCCAGCAGCTTGGACGGAGAGACCCAGTACTTC
CDR3: CASSLDGETQYF

J: TRBJ2-2
size: large
D: NA
V: TRBV7-7
DNA: TGTGCCAGCAGCTTACCTCCGGGCCTAGGGAACACCGGGGAGCTGTTTTTT
CDR3: CASSLPPGLGNTGELFF

J: TRBJ1-1
size: large
D: NA
V: TRBV4-1
DNA: TGCGCCAGCAGCCAAGAGGATAGGGGGAACACTGAAGCTTTCTTT
CDR3: CASSQEDRGNTEAFF

J: TRBJ1-5
size: NA
D: NA
V: TRBV7-9
DNA: TGTGCCAGCAGCGACAGGTTTCAGCCCCAGCATTTT
CDR3: CASSDRFQPQHF

J: TRBJ1-5
size: once
D: TRBD1
V: TRBV6-9
DNA: TGTGCCAGCAGTTACCTCAGAGGACAGGGGCTAGGGCCCCAGCATTTT
CDR3: CASSYLRGQGLGPQHF

J: TRBJ1-2
size: few
D: NA
V: TRBV27
DNA: NA
CDR3: CASSLSRTSLWLHLRFYGYTF

J: TRBJ2-4
size: NA
D: NA
V: TRBV7-9
DNA: TGTGCCAGCAGCTTAATCCAGACGAACATTCAGTACTTC
CDR3: CASSLIQTNIQYF

J: TRBJ1-2
size: NA
D: NA
V: TRBV6-8
DNA: TGTGCCAGCAGAAAAGGGAGAGGTGGCTACACCTTC
CDR3: CASRKGRGGYTF

J: TRBJ2-6
size: once
D: NA
V: TRBV7-9
DNA: TGTGCCAGCAGCAGTTGCGCTAGGCTGACAAAGTCGGGCCAACGTCTGACTTTC
CDR3: CASSSCARLTKSGQRLTF

J: TRBJ1-2
size: NA
D: NA
V: TRBV5-6
DNA: TGTGCCAGCAGCTTGCTCAGATTTAACTATGGCTACACCTTC
CDR3: CASSLLRFNYGYTF

J: TRBJ1-2
size: NA
D: NA
V: TRBV5-1
DNA: TGCGCCAGCAGCTTGGGGTATGGCTACACCTTC
CDR3: CASSLGYGYTF

J: TRBJ2-7
size: large
D: NA
V: TRBV5-1
DNA: TGCGCCAGCAGCTTGGTTCTTAGGCAGGGGGAGCAGTACTTC
CDR3: CASSLVLRQGEQYF

J: TRBJ2-2
size: once
D: NA
V: TRBV27
DNA: TGTGCCAGCAGTTTATGGGCCGGGGAGCTGTTTTTT
CDR3: CASSLWAGELFF

J: TRBJ1-2
size: NA
D: NA
V: TRBV5-3
DNA: TGTGCCAGCAGCTTGGCCAGGGACTATGGCTACACCTTC
CDR3: CASSLARDYGYTF

J: TRBJ2-5
size: few
D: NA
V: TRBV7-2
DNA: TGTGCCAGCAGCTTAGAGTACCAAGAGACCCAGTACTTC
CDR3: CASSLEYQETQYF

J: TRBJ2-6
size: NA
D: NA
V: TRBV5-8
DNA: TGTGCCAGCATAAGCCATCTCACACAAAGTCGGGCCAACGTCCTGACTTTC
CDR3: CASISHLTQSRANVLTF

J: TRBJ1-1
size: NA
D: NA
V: TRBV11-3
DNA: TGTGCCAGCAGCTCTTCGGGAACGAGAATGAACACTGAAGCTTTCTTT
CDR3: CASSSSGTRMNTEAFF

J: TRBJ1-1
size: NA
D: NA
V: TRBV7-9
DNA: TGTGCCAGCAGCTCTTCGGGAACGAGAATGAACACTGAAGCTTTCTTT
CDR3: CASSSSGTRMNTEAFF

J: TRBJ1-2
size: NA
D: NA
V: TRBV7-9
DNA: TGTGCCAGCAGCTACAACTATGGCTACACCTTC
CDR3: CASSYNYGYTF

J: TRBJ1-1
size: few
D: NA
V: TRBV19
DNA: TGTGCCAGTAGTTGGGGAAGGGGCCTGAACACTGAAGCTTTCTTT
CDR3: CASSWGRGLNTEAFF

J: TRBJ2-5
size: few
D: NA
V: TRBV11-3
DNA: TGTGCCAGCAGCTTAGAGTACCAAGAGACCCAGTACTTC
CDR3: CASSLEYQETQYF

J: TRBJ1-5
size: NA
D: TRBD1
V: TRBV7-3
DNA: TGTGCCAGCAGTTTAGGGACAGGCGAGTCCCCACGCAATCAGCCCCAGCATTTT
CDR3: CASSLGTGESPRNQPQHF

J: TRBJ1-2
size: once
D: NA
V: TRBV5-3
DNA: TGTGCCAGCAGCTTGATCAGGGGTGATGGCTATGGCTACACCTTC
CDR3: CASSLIRGDGYGYTF

J: TRBJ2-7
size: NA
D: NA
V: TRBV21-1
DNA: TGTGCCAGCAGCCAGACCTACGAGCAGTACTTC
CDR3: CASSQTYEQYF

J: TRBJ2-1
size: NA
D: TRBD2
V: TRBV12-5
DNA: TGTGCTAGTGGTTCATCACACACGGGACTAGCGGGGAATGAGCAGTTCTTC
CDR3: CASGSSHTGLAGNEQFF

J: TRBJ1-1
size: NA
D: NA
V: TRBV5-1
DNA: TGCGCCAGCAGCTTACAGGGAGTCACTGAAGCTTTCTTT
CDR3: CASSLQGVTEAFF

J: TRBJ2-1
size: NA
D: NA
V: TRBV15
DNA: TGTGCCACCAGCAGAGGGCTAGCTTACAATGAGCAGTTCTTC
CDR3: CATSRGLAYNEQFF

J: TRBJ2-7
size: few
D: NA
V: TRBV19
DNA: TGTGCCAGTAGTTACACGAGCTCCTACGAGCAGTACTTC
CDR3: CASSYTSSYEQYF

J: TRBJ2-6
size: NA
D: NA
V: TRBV7-3
DNA: TGTGCCAGCAGCCCTCGTGAAGACGCTTACAAGTCGGGCCAACGTCCTGACTTC
CDR3: CASSPREDAYKSGQRPDF

J: TRBJ2-1
size: NA
D: NA
V: TRBV9
DNA: TGTGCCAGCAGCGTAAGTAGTGAGCAGTTCTTC
CDR3: CASSVSSEQFF

J: TRBJ1-1
size: few
D: TRBD1
V: TRBV6-1
DNA: TGTGCCAGCTCCGCGACAGGGGTTTGGGACACTGAAGCTTTCTTT
CDR3: CASSATGVWDTEAFF

J: TRBJ2-2
size: NA
D: NA
V: TRBV11-2
DNA: TGTGCCAGCAGCTTAGATAGCCCAGGGACCGGGGAGCTGTTTTTT
CDR3: CASSLDSPGTGELFF

J: TRBJ1-1
size: NA
D: NA
V: TRBV19
DNA: TGTGCCAGTAGTATTGTCGTTCACCTCCGAGTGAACACTGAAGCTTTCTTT
CDR3: CASSIVVHLRVNTEAFF

J: TRBJ1-4
size: once
D: NA
V: TRBV5-6
DNA: TGTGCCAGCGCAAAGGGACGATTTGAAAAACTGTTTTTT
CDR3: CASAKGRFEKLFF

J: TRBJ2-1
size: NA
D: TRBD2
V: TRBV11-3
DNA: TGTGCCAGCAGCTCCCTAGCGGGAGTCAATGAGCAGTTCTTC
CDR3: CASSSLAGVNEQFF

J: TRBJ2-1
size: NA
D: TRBD1
V: TRBV7-3
DNA: TGTGCCAGCAGCTTAATAGACAGGGGCGACAATGAGCAGTTCTTC
CDR3: CASSLIDRGDNEQFF

J: TRBJ2-7
size: NA
D: TRBD1
V: TRBV5-1
DNA: TGCGCCAGCGCCTCGAGACAGGGGGCAGGCTACGAGCAGTACTTC
CDR3: CASASRQGAGYEQYF

J: TRBJ1-1
size: large
D: NA
V: TRBV7-3
DNA: TGTGCCAGCAGCTCGATCGGGACCCCGTTAATTGAAGCTTTCTTT
CDR3: CASSSIGTPLIEAFF

J: TRBJ2-7
size: NA
D: NA
V: TRBV11-3
DNA: TGTGCCAGCAGCTTAGGGGGCCTCAAGGGATACGAGCAGTACTTC
CDR3: CASSLGGLKGYEQYF

J: TRBJ2-5
size: NA
D: NA
V: TRBV7-7
DNA: TGTGCCAGCAGCTTAAAAGAGACCCAGTACTTC
CDR3: CASSLKETQYF

J: TRBJ1-1
size: NA
D: NA
V: TRBV7-5
DNA: TGTGCCAGCAGCTCTTCGGGAACGAGAATGAACACTGAAGCTTTCTTT
CDR3: CASSSSGTRMNTEAFF

J: TRBJ1-2
size: NA
D: NA
V: TRBV5-4
DNA: TGTGCCTTCCTAGCTTGGGGGGCCTATGGCTACACCTTC
CDR3: CAFLAWGAYGYTF

J: TRBJ1-4
size: NA
D: NA
V: TRBV5-1
DNA: TGCGCCAGCAGCTTGGACAGGGTTTTTGAAAAACTGTTTTTT
CDR3: CASSLDRVFEKLFF

J: TRBJ2-3
size: NA
D: NA
V: TRBV7-3
DNA: TGTGCCAGCAGCTCCGGGGTCACAGATACGCAGTATTTT
CDR3: CASSSGVTDTQYF

J: TRBJ1-2
size: large
D: TRBD1
V: TRBV27
DNA: TGTGCCAGCAGTCGGGACAGCTACTATGGCTACACCTTC
CDR3: CASSRDSYYGYTF

J: TRBJ1-6
size: once
D: TRBD1
V: TRBV5-1
DNA: TGCGCCAGCAGCTCAGGGACAGGGGGAAATTCACCCCTCCACTTT
CDR3: CASSSGTGGNSPLHF

J: TRBJ1-1
size: NA
D: NA
V: TRBV7-9
DNA: TGTGCCAGCAGCTTAGACATGAACACTGAAGCTTTCTTT
CDR3: CASSLDMNTEAFF